A single T cell receptor (beta chain) is shown here with its context. Its antigen remains unidentified. Repertoires were generated with immunoSEQ multiplex PCR, while TCRdb's copy carries only in-frame clones and drops some. The data contain approximately 170,000 clones, over 90% of them singletons. Germline values: CDR1 MNHEY, CDR2 SVGAGI. V shed 2 bases and J 5 bases; nucleotides not matched to a gene: 6. The CDR3 covers 15 residues. This record belongs to a study of T cell responses to AZD1222 COVID-19 vaccine. Findings of the study overall: Seropositive AZD1222 recipients at baseline numbered only five or six.

The TCR comes from an adult in good health. This chain connects TRBV6-5 to TRBJ1-5; 7 nucleotides match TRBD1. The sample in question was peripheral blood, obtained on day 0 of AZD1222 vaccination. The CDR3 region has the DNA TGTGCCAGCAGTTACGCAGGGACAGCGGATCAGCCCCAGCATTTT. Protein: CASSYAGTADQPQHF.